The rows below give T cell receptor beta chains drawn from one sample of a study of T cells after yellow fever vaccination. TCRdb redid the calling of the 5' RACE reads with MiXCR, one entry per CDR3 protein. The sample holds about 260,000 distinct CDR3 sequences; 13% are singletons and the top ten take roughly 0.5%. This sample comprised CD4+ T cells sorted from PBMCs, obtained 45 days after the yellow fever booster vaccination. The receptor source for this set is a man aged 30 to 39 who received the YFV17D yellow fever vaccine. Each CDR3 is given with its conserved first and last residue. The D gene is left open where the match is weak. Size is omitted from some rows. Given values are once, few, many or a class for expanded clones.

j_gene	d_gene	abundance	v_gene	CDR3aa	CDR3nt
TRBJ2-1	TRBD2	NA	TRBV10-3	CAISVQREGFEQFF	TGTGCCATCAGTGTTCAACGGGAGGGTTTTGAGCAGTTCTTC
TRBJ1-1	NA	few	TRBV5-1	CASSFLLGGSTEAFF	TGCGCCAGCAGCTTCCTGCTGGGGGGGTCTACTGAAGCTTTCTTT
TRBJ2-3	NA	NA	TRBV20-1	CSAPSGGTQYF	TGCAGTGCTCCCTCCGGCGGTACGCAGTATTTT
TRBJ2-1	NA	NA	TRBV7-2	CASSFRDSNNEQFF	TGTGCCAGCAGCTTTCGGGACTCAAATAATGAGCAGTTCTTC
TRBJ2-1	TRBD2	few	TRBV9	CASSVSSGTSGSWRYNEQFF	TGTGCCAGCAGCGTCTCGTCCGGGACTAGCGGGAGTTGGCGATACAATGAGCAGTTCTTC
TRBJ1-4	NA	few	TRBV20-1	CSARAGGNEKLFF	TGCAGTGCTAGGGCCGGGGGGAATGAAAAACTGTTTTTT
TRBJ2-1	TRBD1	NA	TRBV10-3	CAISGTGDNPKRSPYNEQFF	TGTGCCATCAGTGGGACAGGGGACAACCCCAAGCGGAGCCCCTACAATGAGCAGTTCTTC
TRBJ2-5	NA	NA	TRBV7-2	CASSSGQRSQWGTQYF	TGTGCCAGCAGCTCCGGACAGCGATCTCAATGGGGGACCCAGTACTTC
TRBJ2-1	NA	NA	TRBV3-1	CASRGVGSNEQFF	TGTGCCAGCAGGGGAGTCGGATCGAATGAGCAGTTCTTC
TRBJ2-7	NA	NA	TRBV12-3/TRBV12-4	CASSPRDRPSGQYF	TGTGCCAGCAGCCCCCGAGACAGGCCCTCCGGGCAGTACTTC
TRBJ2-5	TRBD2	few	TRBV7-6	CASSLAVGRGETQYF	TGTGCCAGCAGCCTAGCTGTAGGGAGGGGAGAGACCCAGTACTTC
TRBJ1-2	NA	NA	TRBV6-1	CASSVRGRGYGYTF	TGTGCCAGCAGTGTCCGCGGGCGCGGCTATGGCTACACCTTC
TRBJ1-5	NA	NA	TRBV4-3	CASSRGGGNQPQHF	TGCGCCAGCAGCCGGGGAGGGGGCAATCAGCCCCAGCATTTT
TRBJ2-4	TRBD2	few	TRBV29-1	CSVSGGRDIQYF	TGCAGCGTCTCAGGCGGGAGGGACATTCAGTACTTC
TRBJ2-1	NA	many	TRBV20-1	CSAHKRGLNYNEQFF	TGCAGTGCCCACAAGCGAGGGCTAAACTACAATGAGCAGTTCTTC
TRBJ2-7	TRBD1	few	TRBV11-2	CASSYRGPGPNGGAYEQYF	TGTGCCAGCAGCTACAGGGGGCCGGGGCCGAACGGCGGGGCCTACGAGCAGTACTTC
TRBJ2-5	NA	NA	TRBV7-6	CASSSGGVGETQYF	TGTGCCAGCAGTTCGGGGGGCGTGGGAGAGACCCAGTACTTC
TRBJ2-1	TRBD2	few	TRBV7-2	CASTHSGRGSYNEQFF	TGTGCCAGCACCCATAGCGGGAGGGGTTCCTACAATGAGCAGTTCTTC
TRBJ1-2	TRBD1	few	TRBV6-5	CASSSRTGQVSGYTF	TGTGCCAGCAGTTCCCGGACGGGACAGGTGTCTGGCTACACCTTC
TRBJ2-3	NA	many	TRBV7-3	CASSPYSTDTQYF	TGTGCCAGCAGCCCCTATTCCACAGATACGCAGTATTTT
TRBJ2-5	NA	few	TRBV5-1	CASSLGSGQETQYF	TGCGCCAGCAGCTTGGGGAGCGGCCAAGAGACCCAGTACTTC
TRBJ1-2	NA	NA	TRBV20-1	CSARQDGYTF	TGCAGTGCTCGACAGGACGGCTACACCTTC
TRBJ2-1	TRBD2	NA	TRBV5-1	CASSLTSGSLHEQFF	TGCGCCAGCAGCTTAACTAGCGGGAGTCTCCATGAGCAGTTCTTC
TRBJ2-3	NA	NA	TRBV3-1	CASSQGLETDTQYF	TGTGCCAGCAGCCAAGGACTAGAAACAGATACGCAGTATTTT
TRBJ2-1	NA	few	TRBV20-1	CSVPHWDGPYNEQFF	TGCAGTGTCCCGCACTGGGATGGCCCCTACAATGAGCAGTTCTTC
TRBJ2-2	NA	few	TRBV6-2/TRBV6-3	CASLRMASTWRELFF	TGTGCCAGCCTCCGGATGGCCTCTACTTGGAGGGAGCTGTTTTTT
TRBJ2-1	TRBD1	few	TRBV10-3	CAISEATGGNEQFF	TGTGCCATCAGTGAGGCTACAGGGGGCAATGAGCAGTTCTTC
TRBJ2-1	TRBD2	NA	TRBV5-1	CASSQGLAGENEQFF	TGCGCCAGCAGCCAGGGACTAGCGGGAGAAAATGAGCAGTTCTTC
TRBJ2-4	NA	few	TRBV7-2	CASSFGLLPLTQYF	TGTGCCAGCAGCTTCGGACTCCTACCGCTGACTCAGTACTTC
TRBJ2-1	NA	few	TRBV5-1	CASSLGSYSSNEQFF	TGCGCCAGCAGCTTGGGGTCGTACAGCTCGAATGAGCAGTTCTTC
TRBJ2-2	NA	few	TRBV6-2/TRBV6-3	CASRLWADTGELFF	TGTGCCAGCAGACTATGGGCAGACACCGGGGAGCTGTTTTTT
TRBJ2-3	TRBD1	few	TRBV20-1	CSARVQGTDTQYF	TGCAGTGCTAGAGTACAGGGGACCGATACGCAGTATTTT
TRBJ2-7	NA	few	TRBV5-1	CASSNQGPPSYEQYF	TGCGCCAGCAGCAACCAGGGGCCACCCTCCTACGAGCAGTACTTC
TRBJ2-5	NA	NA	TRBV29-1	CSAPPLAGLETQYF	TGCAGCGCCCCGCCTTTGGCGGGATTAGAGACCCAGTACTTC
TRBJ2-2	TRBD2	few	TRBV20-1	CSARELAANTGELFF	TGCAGTGCTAGAGAGCTAGCGGCGAACACCGGGGAGCTGTTTTTT
TRBJ1-4	NA	few	TRBV12-3/TRBV12-4	CASSFTGAGEKLFF	TGTGCCAGCAGTTTTACGGGGGCAGGTGAAAAACTGTTTTTT
TRBJ1-1	NA	NA	TRBV29-1	CSVVGGRAPEAFF	TGCAGCGTTGTAGGGGGTCGGGCCCCTGAAGCTTTCTTT
TRBJ2-5	TRBD2	NA	TRBV20-1	CSARDLLGRDSGTYF	TGCAGTGCTAGAGACCTGCTTGGGCGTGATAGCGGGACTTACTTC
TRBJ2-1	TRBD2	NA	TRBV7-8	CASSLVLGLAGVYEQFF	TGTGCCAGCAGCTTGGTGTTGGGACTAGCGGGAGTCTATGAGCAGTTCTTC
TRBJ1-1	NA	NA	TRBV20-1	CSARDTGRNTEAFF	TGCAGTGCTAGGGATACAGGGCGAAACACTGAAGCTTTCTTT
TRBJ2-2	TRBD2	NA	TRBV10-3	CAISRTSGNTGELFF	TGTGCCATCAGTCGGACTAGCGGGAACACCGGGGAGCTGTTTTTT
TRBJ2-3	TRBD1	NA	TRBV4-2	CASGTGETDTQYF	TGTGCCAGTGGGACAGGGGAGACAGATACGCAGTATTTT
TRBJ1-4	NA	few	TRBV12-3/TRBV12-4	CASSDNGRNEKLFF	TGTGCCAGCAGTGACAATGGACGTAATGAAAAACTGTTTTTT
TRBJ2-5	NA	few	TRBV25-1	CASSDSGGTSETQYF	TGTGCCAGCAGTGATTCAGGTGGAACGTCGGAGACCCAGTACTTC
TRBJ2-1	NA	NA	TRBV7-6	CASSLVQGMGEQFF	TGTGCCAGCAGCTTAGTCCAGGGAATGGGTGAGCAGTTCTTC
TRBJ2-7	NA	many	TRBV20-1	CSPTVSSYEQYF	TGCAGTCCGACAGTGAGCTCCTACGAGCAGTACTTC
TRBJ2-6	NA	NA	TRBV29-1	CSGQDSGANVLTF	TGCAGCGGACAGGACTCTGGGGCCAACGTCCTGACTTTC
TRBJ2-1	TRBD1	NA	TRBV2	CASRSGQGQFF	TGTGCCAGCAGATCGGGACAGGGGCAGTTCTTC
TRBJ1-1	TRBD1	NA	TRBV24-1	CATSDSDRGNTEAFF	TGTGCCACCAGTGATTCGGACAGGGGGAACACTGAAGCTTTCTTT
TRBJ2-2	TRBD1	NA	TRBV20-1	CSARRGPPSGELFF	TGCAGTGCTAGAAGGGGGCCCCCTTCCGGGGAGCTGTTTTTT
TRBJ2-7	NA	NA	TRBV12-3/TRBV12-4	CASSLALGSLGLEQYF	TGTGCCAGCAGTTTAGCGCTTGGCTCCCTAGGACTCGAGCAGTACTTC
TRBJ1-2	NA	many	TRBV29-1	CSVPPGGYGYTF	TGCAGCGTCCCGCCAGGAGGCTATGGCTACACCTTC
TRBJ2-3	NA	NA	TRBV14	CASSQGSRSVTQYF	TGTGCCAGCAGCCAAGGATCCAGGTCCGTTACGCAGTATTTT
TRBJ2-6	TRBD2	NA	TRBV20-1	CSARGGGSSGANVLTF	TGCAGTGCTAGAGGGGGGGGGAGCTCTGGGGCCAACGTCCTGACTTTC
TRBJ1-5	NA	few	TRBV4-1	CASSQGTALNQPQHF	TGCGCCAGCAGCCAAGGGACAGCCCTCAATCAGCCCCAGCATTTT